The subject of this entry is one T cell receptor beta chain. Authors' analysis steps: Using reference gene primer amplification, nucleated cell counts were estimated. Assay used: immunoSEQ multiplex PCR; TCRdb lists only in-frame clones, some missing. That table gives V, J and clone size, and the DNA gave D and trimming. The sample yields about 280,000 clones, 80% to 85% seen once. This sample was taken from a study of blood T cell repertoires in COVID-19. Overall study context: Acute-phase and convalescent COVID-19 samples originated in the United States, Italy and Spain.

V dropped 4 bases and J dropped 10 bases, with 12 bases sitting between them. Germline CDR1 SGHRS, CDR2 YFSETQ. The length of the CDR3 is 12 residues. This chain joins TRBV5-1 and TRBJ2-1, with D possibly being TRBD2 (5 bases). The TCR was taken from a man aged 40-49 years who had been exposed to COVID-19. The sample comprised PBMCs or T cells enriched from blood (not recorded which). The CDR3 region is CASSRDTREQFF. The DNA for the CDR3 is TGCGCCAGCAGCCGGGATACCCGCGAGCAGTTCTTC.